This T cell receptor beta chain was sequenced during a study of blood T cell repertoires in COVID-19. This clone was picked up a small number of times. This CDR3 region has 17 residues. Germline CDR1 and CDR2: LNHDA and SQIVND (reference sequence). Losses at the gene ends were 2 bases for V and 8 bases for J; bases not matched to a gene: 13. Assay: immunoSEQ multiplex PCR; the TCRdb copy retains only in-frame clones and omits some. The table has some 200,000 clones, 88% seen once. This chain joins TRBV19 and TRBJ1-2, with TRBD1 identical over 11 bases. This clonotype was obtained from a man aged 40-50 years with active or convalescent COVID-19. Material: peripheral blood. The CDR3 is CASSIRLGTGGSRGYTF. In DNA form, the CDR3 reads TGTGCCAGTAGTATAAGACTCGGGACAGGGGGGTCTCGGGGCTACACCTTC.